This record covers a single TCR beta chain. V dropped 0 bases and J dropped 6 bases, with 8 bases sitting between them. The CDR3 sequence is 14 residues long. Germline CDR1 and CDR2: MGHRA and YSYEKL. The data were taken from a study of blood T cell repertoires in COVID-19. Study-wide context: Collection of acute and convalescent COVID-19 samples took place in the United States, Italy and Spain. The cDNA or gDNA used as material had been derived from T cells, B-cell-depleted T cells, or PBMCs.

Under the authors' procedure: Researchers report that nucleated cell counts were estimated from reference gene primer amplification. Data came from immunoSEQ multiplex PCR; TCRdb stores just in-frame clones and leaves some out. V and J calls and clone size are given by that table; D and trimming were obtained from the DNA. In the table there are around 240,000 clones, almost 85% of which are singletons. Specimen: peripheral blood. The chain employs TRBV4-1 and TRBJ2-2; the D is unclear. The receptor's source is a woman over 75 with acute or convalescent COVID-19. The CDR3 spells CASSQDWLAGELFF. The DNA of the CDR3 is TGCGCCAGCAGCCAAGATTGGTTAGCCGGGGAGCTGTTTTTT.